This T cell receptor (beta chain) was recorded in a study of blood T cell repertoires in COVID-19. Study details: Acute and convalescent COVID-19 samples came from the United States, Italy and Spain. Sources were T cells, B-cell-depleted T cells, or PBMCs; the material itself was cDNA or gDNA.

The assay was immunoSEQ multiplex PCR, and TCRdb's table has in-frame clones only and misses some. The sample carries tens of thousands of clones, about nine tenths recorded once. CDR3 length: 17 amino acids. V lost 0 bases, J lost 0 bases, and 13 bases lay in between. CDR1 and CDR2 (germline): SGHVS, FNYEAQ. Sample: peripheral blood. V gene TRBV7-6 combines with J gene TRBJ2-3; D is ambiguous. The TCR was taken from a man between 65 and 85 years old with acute or convalescent COVID-19. The CDR3 DNA follows: TGTGCCAGCAGCTTAGCGCCGGCAGGCTCTAGCACAGATACGCAGTATTTT. It is translated as CASSLAPAGSSTDTQYF.